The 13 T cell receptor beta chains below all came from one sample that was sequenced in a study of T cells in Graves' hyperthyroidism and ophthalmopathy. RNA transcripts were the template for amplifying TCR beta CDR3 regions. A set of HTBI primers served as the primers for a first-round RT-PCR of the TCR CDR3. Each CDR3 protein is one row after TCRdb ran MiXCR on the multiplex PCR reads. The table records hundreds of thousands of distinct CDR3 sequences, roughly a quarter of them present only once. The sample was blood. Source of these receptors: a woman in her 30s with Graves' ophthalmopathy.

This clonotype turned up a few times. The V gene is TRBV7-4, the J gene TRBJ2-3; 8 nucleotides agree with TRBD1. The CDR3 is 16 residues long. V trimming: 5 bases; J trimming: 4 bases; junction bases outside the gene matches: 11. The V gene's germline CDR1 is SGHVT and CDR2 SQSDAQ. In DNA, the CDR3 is TGTGCCAGCAGCCTGGGACAGGATCCGGGCCCAGATACGCAGTATTTT. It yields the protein CASSLGQDPGPDTQYF.

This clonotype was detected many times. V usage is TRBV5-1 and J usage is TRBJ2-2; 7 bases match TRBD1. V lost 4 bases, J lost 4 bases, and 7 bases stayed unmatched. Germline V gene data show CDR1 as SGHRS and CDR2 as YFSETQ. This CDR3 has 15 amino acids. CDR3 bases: TGCGCCAGCAGCCAGACAGGGATGGGCACCGGGGAGCTGTTTTTT. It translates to CASSQTGMGTGELFF.

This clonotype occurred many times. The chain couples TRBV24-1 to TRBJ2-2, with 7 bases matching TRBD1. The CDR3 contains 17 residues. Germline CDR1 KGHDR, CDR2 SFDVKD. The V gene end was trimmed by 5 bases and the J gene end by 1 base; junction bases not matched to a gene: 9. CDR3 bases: TGTGCCACCAGTGTCCCCCCGGGACAGCAGAACACCGGGGAGCTGTTTTTT. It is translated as CATSVPPGQQNTGELFF.

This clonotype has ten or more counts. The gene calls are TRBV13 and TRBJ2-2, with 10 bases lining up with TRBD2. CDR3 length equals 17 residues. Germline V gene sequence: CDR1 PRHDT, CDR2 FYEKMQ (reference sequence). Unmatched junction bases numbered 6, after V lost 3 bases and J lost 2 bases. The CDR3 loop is CASSLRASGGNTGELFF. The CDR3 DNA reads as TGTGCCAGCAGCTTGCGGGCTAGCGGGGGAAACACCGGGGAGCTGTTTTTT.

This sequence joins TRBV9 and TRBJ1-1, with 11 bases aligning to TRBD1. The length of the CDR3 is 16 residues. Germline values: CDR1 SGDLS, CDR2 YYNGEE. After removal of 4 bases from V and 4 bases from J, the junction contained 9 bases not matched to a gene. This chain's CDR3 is CASSTRTGGAGTEAFF. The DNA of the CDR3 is TGTGCCAGCAGCACCCGGACAGGGGGCGCGGGCACTGAAGCTTTCTTT.

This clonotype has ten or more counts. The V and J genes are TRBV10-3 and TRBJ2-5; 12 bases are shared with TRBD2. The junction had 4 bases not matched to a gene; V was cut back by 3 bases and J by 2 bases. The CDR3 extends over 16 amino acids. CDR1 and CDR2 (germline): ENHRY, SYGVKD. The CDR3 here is CAISDSGLAGQETQYF. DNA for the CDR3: TGTGCCATCAGTGATTCAGGACTAGCGGGGCAAGAGACCCAGTACTTC.

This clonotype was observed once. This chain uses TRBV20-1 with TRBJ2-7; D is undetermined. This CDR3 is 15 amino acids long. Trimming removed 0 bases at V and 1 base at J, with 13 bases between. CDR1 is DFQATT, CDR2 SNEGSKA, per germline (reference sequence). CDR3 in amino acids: CSARDTLQNSYEQYF. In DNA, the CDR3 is TGCAGTGCTAGAGATACCCTACAAAATTCCTACGAGCAGTACTTC.

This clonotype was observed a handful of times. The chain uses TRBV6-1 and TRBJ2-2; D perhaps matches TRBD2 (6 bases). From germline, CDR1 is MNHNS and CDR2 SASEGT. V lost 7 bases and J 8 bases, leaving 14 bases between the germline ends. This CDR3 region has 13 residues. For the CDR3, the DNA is TGTGCCAGCATTGAGGGACTTATTGGGGAGCTGTTTTTT. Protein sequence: CASIEGLIGELFF.

CDR3: CAWRETSGRVYEQYF. CDR3 bases: TGTGCCTGGAGAGAGACTAGCGGGAGGGTCTACGAGCAGTACTTC. The chain uses TRBV30 and TRBJ2-7, with 14 nucleotides matching TRBD2. Per germline, CDR1 GTSNPN and CDR2 SVGIG (reference sequence). V gave up 3 bases and J gave up 3 bases; unmatched junction bases: 4. The CDR3 contains 15 residues.

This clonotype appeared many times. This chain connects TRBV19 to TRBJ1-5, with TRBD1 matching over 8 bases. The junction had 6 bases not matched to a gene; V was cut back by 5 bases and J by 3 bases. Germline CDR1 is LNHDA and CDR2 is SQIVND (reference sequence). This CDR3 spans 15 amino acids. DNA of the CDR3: TGTGCCAGTAGTTCCCGACAGGGGATCAATCAGCCCCAGCATTTT. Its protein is CASSSRQGINQPQHF.

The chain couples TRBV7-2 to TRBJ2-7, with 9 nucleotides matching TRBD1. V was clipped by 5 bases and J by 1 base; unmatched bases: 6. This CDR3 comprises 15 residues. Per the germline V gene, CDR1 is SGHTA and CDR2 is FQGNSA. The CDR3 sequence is CASSSTGGWSYEQYF. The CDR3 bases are TGTGCCAGCAGCAGCACAGGGGGCTGGTCCTACGAGCAGTACTTC. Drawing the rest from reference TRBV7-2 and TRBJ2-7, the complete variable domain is GAGVSQSPSNKVTEKGKDVELRCDPISGHTALYWYRQSLGQGLEFLIYFQGNSAPDKSGLPSDRFSAERTGGSVSTLTIQRTQQEDSAVYLCASSSTGGWSYEQYFGPGTRLTVT.

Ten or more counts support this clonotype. The CDR3 DNA reads TGTGCCAGCAGCTTTTGGCAGCAAATTGAAGCTTTCTTT. It encodes CASSFWQQIEAFF. The chain employs TRBV7-2 and TRBJ1-1; no firm D call. Trimming removed 3 bases from V and 7 bases from J, with 12 bases in between. There are 13 residues in the CDR3. In germline, CDR1 is SGHTA, CDR2 FQGNSA.

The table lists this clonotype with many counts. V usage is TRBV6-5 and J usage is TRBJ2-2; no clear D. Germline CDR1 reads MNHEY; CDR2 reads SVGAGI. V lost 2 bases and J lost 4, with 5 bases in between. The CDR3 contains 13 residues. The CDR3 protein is CASSYRPTGELFF. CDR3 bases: TGTGCCAGCAGTTACCGACCCACCGGGGAGCTGTTTTTT.